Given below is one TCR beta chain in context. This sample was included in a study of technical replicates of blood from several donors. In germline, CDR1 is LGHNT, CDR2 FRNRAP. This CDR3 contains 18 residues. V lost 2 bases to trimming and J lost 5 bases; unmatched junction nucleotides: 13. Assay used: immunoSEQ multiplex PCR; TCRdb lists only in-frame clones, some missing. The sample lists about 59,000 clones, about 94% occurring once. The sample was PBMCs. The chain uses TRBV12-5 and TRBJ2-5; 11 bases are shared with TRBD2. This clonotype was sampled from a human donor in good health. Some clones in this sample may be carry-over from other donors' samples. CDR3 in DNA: TGTGCTAGTGGTTTGTCACAACTAGCGGGGGTAGGTGGGGAGACCCAGTACTTC. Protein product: CASGLSQLAGVGGETQYF.